This T cell receptor (beta chain) was found in a study of beta chain features in type 1 diabetes. The trim removed 2 bases at V and 5 bases at J, leaving 7 bases unmatched. The germline V gene encodes CDR1 MNHEY and CDR2 SVGAGI. The length of the CDR3 is 15 residues. The study, taken as a whole, reports: Fewer junction insertions and more nucleotide deletions appeared in type 1 diabetes patients.

Comment on this clone: As yet, its antigen is unknown.

cDNA synthesis used the whole RNA isolate, giving expressed TCRB sequences. Clones were sequenced by immunoSEQ multiplex PCR, and TCRdb holds only the in-frame ones, with some missing. Of about 290,000 clones in the sample, under 8.5% are singletons; the top ten hold 1%. This clonotype originated in a woman between 18 and 29 years old in good health. The sample taken for sequencing was central memory CD4+ T cells from blood. J is TRBJ1-1 and V is TRBV6-5, with TRBD1 matching over 8 bases. CDR3 protein: CASSYRPGQVTEAFF. CDR3 DNA: TGTGCCAGCAGTTACCGGCCGGGACAGGTAACTGAAGCTTTCTTT.